This T cell receptor beta chain was identified in a study of T cell clones after liver transplantation. Study in general: Post-transplant blood was tracked for graft-donor-reactive T cell clones identified in a pre-transplant mixed lymphocyte reaction.

General observations from the study: Compared with third party-reactive sequences, donor-reactive ones declined more, independent of withdrawal success. The donor-reactive repertoire was only partly measurable in two subjects, lacking donor cells.

Details on this clone: Its antigen is still unknown.

Only in-frame clones appear in the TCRdb table, and some are missing; sequencing was by immunoSEQ multiplex PCR. The table lists tens of thousands of clones, roughly four fifths of them singletons, with approximately 0.45% in the top ten. The CDR3 covers 15 residues. The germline gives CDR1 SNHLY, CDR2 FYNNEI. Trimming took 6 bases from V and 4 from J, leaving 16 bases between them. The source is a human patient who received a liver transplant. Some of these T cells may belong to the graft donor. Material: CD4+ T cells from blood, obtained approximately 3.5 years after liver transplant. The chain combines TRBV2 with TRBJ1-5, with D uncertain. The CDR3 sequence: CASRTDMAGNQPQHF. The CDR3 DNA follows: TGTGCCAGCAGAACCGACATGGCTGGAAATCAGCCCCAGCATTTT.